These 22 T cell receptor beta chains share one sample of origin, sequenced in a study of blood T cell repertoires in COVID-19. Here immunoSEQ multiplex PCR was the method, and the copy in TCRdb shows in-frame clones only, minus some. This table holds fewer than 350,000 clones, approximately 80% found once. Sequencing used peripheral blood. All receptors derive from a woman in her fifties or sixties with active or convalescent COVID-19.

The rearrangement joins TRBV4-3 to TRBJ2-1; the match to TRBD1 covers 8 bases. The CDR3 is made up of 16 amino acids. After removal of 5 bases from V and 3 bases from J, the junction contained 9 bases not matched to a gene. In germline, CDR1 is LGHNA, CDR2 YSLEER. Here the CDR3 DNA reads TGCGCCAGCAGCTTAAGACAGGGGTCTATCTACAATGAGCAGTTCTTC. Translation: CASSLRQGSIYNEQFF.

CDR3 DNA: TGCGCCAGCAGCTTAGCGGGAAGCTCCTACGAGCAGTACTTC. Encoded protein: CASSLAGSSYEQYF. V is TRBV5-1 and J is TRBJ2-7; 7 bases align to TRBD2. The CDR3 has 14 amino acids. Germline V CDR1 and CDR2: SGHRS, YFSETQ. After removal of 2 bases from V and 0 bases from J, the junction contained 2 bases not matched to a gene.

As for this clone: A read error may account for a junction end that differs from germline. J is TRBJ2-7 and V is TRBV5-6, with TRBD2 identical over 8 bases. The CDR3 sequence is 15 residues long. Germline V gene data show CDR1 as SGHDT and CDR2 as YYEEEE. The CDR3 sequence is CARSPGGDLGYEQYF. For the CDR3, the DNA is TGCGCCCGCAGCCCGGGGGGGGATCTAGGCTACGAGCAGTACTTC.

The chain links TRBV7-2 to TRBJ1-4, with TRBD1 matching 9 bases. CDR1 and CDR2 (germline): SGHTA, FQGNSA. The CDR3 sequence is 15 residues long. Trimming removed 5 bases from V and 4 bases from J; junction bases left unmatched: 5. CDR3 region: CASSTRDRVNEKLFF. Here the CDR3 DNA reads TGTGCCAGCAGCACCCGGGACAGGGTTAATGAAAAACTGTTTTTT.

The sample holds one count of this clone. This rearrangement joins TRBV6-5 to TRBJ2-1; possible D gene TRBD2, 5 bases. Germline V gene lookup returns CDR1 MNHEY and CDR2 SVGAGI. V lost 2 bases and J lost 6, with 8 bases in between. The CDR3 is 13 amino acids. The CDR3 loop reads CASSYARGNEQFF. As DNA, the CDR3 is TGTGCCAGCAGTTACGCCCGGGGCAATGAGCAGTTCTTC.

V and J are TRBV7-2 and TRBJ1-4; TRBD1 agrees at 10 bases. From germline, CDR1 is SGHTA and CDR2 FQGNSA. This CDR3 is built from 14 residues. J lost 8 bases, V lost 7 bases, and 7 bases had no gene match. This CDR3 reads CASTPTGGSEKLFF. CDR3 in DNA: TGTGCCAGCACCCCGACAGGGGGCTCGGAAAAACTGTTTTTT.

V gene TRBV11-2 combines with J gene TRBJ2-7; 9 bases align to TRBD1. This CDR3 has 16 residues. V gave up 4 bases and J gave up 2 bases; unmatched junction bases: 9. Germline CDR1 is SGHAT and CDR2 is FQNNGV. For the CDR3, the DNA is TGTGCCAGCAGCTCTACCGGGACAGGGAGAGCCTACGAGCAGTACTTC. It codes for CASSSTGTGRAYEQYF.

The CDR3 here is CASRPTGSGELFF. In DNA, the CDR3 is TGTGCCAGCAGACCCACAGGGTCCGGGGAGCTGTTTTTT. J is TRBJ2-2 and V is TRBV9, with D perhaps matching TRBD1 (6 bases). Germline lookup yields CDR1 SGDLS and CDR2 YYNGEE. This CDR3 has 13 amino acids. Trimming removed 5 bases at V and 6 bases at J, with 11 bases between.

This clone occurred once. This chain links TRBV12-3 or TRBV12-4 with TRBJ2-2; D is unclear. This CDR3 comprises 11 residues. Trimming cost V 8 bases and J 6 bases, with 7 bases left between them. The CDR3 DNA reads TGTGCCAGCGAGCCGGCCGGGGAGCTGTTTTTT. As protein: CASEPAGELFF.

This chain joins TRBV27 and TRBJ1-6; tentative D call: TRBD1 (5 bases). Trimming stripped 4 bases from V and 0 bases from J, with 19 bases between. CDR1 and CDR2 (germline): MNHEY, SMNVEV (reference sequence). The CDR3 length is 19 residues. The CDR3 nucleotides read TGTGCCAGCAGTTCGTCTATAGCAGGGTATGGCTCCTATAATTCACCCCTCCACTTT. It translates to CASSSSIAGYGSYNSPLHF.

The chain has TRBV19 and TRBJ1-3; D might be TRBD1 (6 bases). CDR1 is LNHDA and CDR2 is SQIVND in the germline V gene (reference sequence). The CDR3 is 15 residues long. Trimming stripped 7 bases from V and 2 bases from J, with 15 bases between. CDR3 DNA: TGTGCCAGTACCCAGAGGGGGACGGCTGGAAACACCATATATTTT. Protein: CASTQRGTAGNTIYF.

The rearrangement joins TRBV7-9 to TRBJ1-1, with D perhaps matching TRBD1 (6 bases). V gave up 7 bases and J gave up 4 bases, with 16 bases separating them. The germline V gene encodes CDR1 SEHNR and CDR2 FQNEAQ (reference sequence). The CDR3 covers 14 residues. The CDR3: CASTRDTVRTEAFF. CDR3 DNA: TGTGCCAGCACCAGGGACACGGTTCGCACTGAAGCTTTCTTT.

The V call is TRBV3-1 (or the pseudogene TRBV3-2), the J call TRBJ2-5; possible D gene TRBD1, 6 bases. Trimming left V 0 bases short and J 2 bases short, with 13 bases between. Per germline, CDR1 LGHDT and CDR2 YNNKEL (reference sequence). The CDR3 consists of 16 residues. CDR3: CASSQDQGMLQETQYF. CDR3 sequence (DNA): TGTGCCAGCAGCCAAGATCAGGGGATGTTGCAAGAGACCCAGTACTTC.

This chain uses TRBV2 with TRBJ2-1; 12 positions match TRBD2. Germline CDR1 and CDR2: SNHLY and FYNNEI. The CDR3 spans 14 residues. The V and J ends lost 7 bases and 7 bases, in that order; junction bases with no gene match: 5. Here the CDR3 reads CASNGLAGGNEQFF. The DNA of the CDR3 is TGTGCCAGCAACGGTCTAGCGGGGGGGAATGAGCAGTTCTTC.

This CDR3 reads CAISDRQGAAGYTF. CDR3 nucleotide sequence: TGTGCCATCAGTGATCGACAGGGGGCCGCGGGCTACACCTTC. The rearrangement joins TRBV10-3 to TRBJ1-2, with TRBD1 matching over 10 bases. Per germline, CDR1 ENHRY and CDR2 SYGVKD. The CDR3 contains 14 residues. The J segment lost 8 bases and the V segment lost 3 bases, leaving 6 bases of the junction unmatched.

The chain has TRBV5-5 and TRBJ2-1; D is uncertain. V dropped 0 bases and J dropped 8 bases, with 6 bases sitting between them. The V gene's germline CDR1 is SGHKS and CDR2 YYEKEE (reference sequence). This CDR3 is built from 12 residues. In DNA, the CDR3 is TGTGCCAGCAGCTTGGCTCTAGATGAGCAGTTCTTC. This sequence encodes CASSLALDEQFF.

This clone appeared a few times. V is TRBV11-3 and J is TRBJ1-1; no firm D call. V lost 3 bases, J lost 1 base, and 6 bases lay in between. CDR1 SGHNT and CDR2 YENEEA come from the germline V gene. The CDR3 is 13 amino acids. The CDR3 DNA sequence: TGTGCCAGCAGCTTTCAACAGAACACTGAAGCTTTCTTT. Translation: CASSFQQNTEAFF. Drawing the rest from reference TRBV11-3 and TRBJ1-1, the complete variable domain is EAGVVQSPRYKIIEKKQPVAFWCNPISGHNTLYWYLQNLGQGPELLIRYENEEAVDDSQLPKDRFSAERLKGVDSTLKIQPAELGDSAVYLCASSFQQNTEAFFGQGTRLTVV.

This clone appeared a single time. Mismatch with germline at one junction end may stem from a read error. This rearrangement joins TRBV7-7 to TRBJ2-1; TRBD1 matches at 7 bases. This CDR3 is 12 amino acids long. The germline gives CDR1 SSHAT, CDR2 FNYEAQ (reference sequence). CDR3 loop: CASSPTGREQFF. In DNA form, the CDR3 reads TGTGCTAGCAGCCCGACAGGGCGTGAGCAGTTCTTC.

A few counts support this clone. This chain joins TRBV10-3 and TRBJ1-3; D may be TRBD1 (6 bases). Trimming removed 6 bases from V and 4 bases from J, with 16 bases in between. The CDR3 extends over 15 amino acids. Germline CDR1 is ENHRY and CDR2 is SYGVKD. CDR3 residues: CAIRGTREYGNTIYF. The CDR3, as DNA: TGTGCCATCAGGGGGACAAGGGAATACGGAAACACCATATATTTT.

This chain uses TRBV11-2 with TRBJ1-1; TRBD1 is a possible D gene (6 bases). Germline V gives CDR1 SGHAT, CDR2 FQNNGV. This CDR3 is built from 15 residues. The germline V and J ends were trimmed by 3 bases and 5 bases, with 16 bases remaining between them. The CDR3, as DNA: TGTGCCAGCAGCTTTACAGGGCTCCTAGGGACTGAAGCTTTCTTT. Its protein product is CASSFTGLLGTEAFF.

A few counts support this clone. The gene calls are TRBV4-2 and TRBJ2-4; TRBD2 matches at 8 bases. The length of the CDR3 is 15 residues. Per the germline V gene, CDR1 is LGHNA and CDR2 is YNFKEQ. With 6 bases clipped from V and 2 bases from J, the junction kept 6 bases outside the gene matches. The CDR3 protein is CASSQAGGTKNIQYF. CDR3 nucleotide sequence: TGTGCCAGCAGTCAGGCGGGGGGAACCAAAAACATTCAGTACTTC.

This clone was counted a few times. The CDR3 reads CASSSQAHYGYTF. DNA of the CDR3: TGTGCCAGCAGTTCGCAGGCTCACTATGGCTACACCTTC. The chain links TRBV5-6 to TRBJ1-2; D ambiguous. Germline V lookup: CDR1 SGHDT, CDR2 YYEEEE. The CDR3 is 13 amino acids. Deletions cut 5 bases from V and 3 bases from J, with 11 bases between.